This TCR beta chain was sequenced in a study of T cell responses to AZD1222 COVID-19 vaccine. Assay used: immunoSEQ multiplex PCR; TCRdb lists only in-frame clones, some missing. The repertoire holds around 89,000 clones, with 65% to 90% as singletons. V lost 0 bases and J 2 bases, leaving 8 bases between the germline ends. Germline V CDR1 and CDR2: SGHDT, YYEEEE. The CDR3 is 14 residues long. The sequencing used peripheral blood, collected on day 0 of AZD1222 vaccination. This TCR was recovered from an adult in good health. The V call is TRBV5-6, the J call TRBJ1-2; D is ambiguous. The CDR3 loop is CASSLARSNYGYTF. The CDR3, as DNA: TGTGCCAGCAGCTTGGCTAGGTCGAACTATGGCTACACCTTC.